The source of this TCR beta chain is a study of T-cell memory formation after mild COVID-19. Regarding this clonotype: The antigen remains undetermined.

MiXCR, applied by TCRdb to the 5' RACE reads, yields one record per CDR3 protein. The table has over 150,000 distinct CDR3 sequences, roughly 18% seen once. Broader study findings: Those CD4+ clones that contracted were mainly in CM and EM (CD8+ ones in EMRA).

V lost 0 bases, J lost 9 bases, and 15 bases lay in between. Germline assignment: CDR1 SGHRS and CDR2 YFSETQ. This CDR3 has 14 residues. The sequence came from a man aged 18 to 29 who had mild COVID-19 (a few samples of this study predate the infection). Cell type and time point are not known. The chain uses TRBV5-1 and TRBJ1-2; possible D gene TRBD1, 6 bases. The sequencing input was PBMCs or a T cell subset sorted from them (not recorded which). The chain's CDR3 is CASSLAPAGDSYTF. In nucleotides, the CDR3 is TGCGCCAGCAGCTTGGCCCCGGCAGGGGACAGCTACACCTTC.